This T cell receptor beta chain was recovered during a study of blood T cell repertoires in COVID-19. Background on the study: T cells, B-cell-depleted T cells, or PBMCs provided the cDNA or gDNA that served as material.

Germline V gene lookup returns CDR1 LGHNA and CDR2 YSLEER. Trimming took 0 bases from V and 0 from J, leaving 6 bases between them. The CDR3 is 14 residues long. Per the authors' pipeline: Quantification of nucleated cells was approximated via reference gene primer amplification. Using immunoSEQ multiplex PCR, the repertoire was profiled, and TCRdb retains in-frame clones only, with some absent. The V and J calls and clone size were taken over from that table, and D and trimming were inferred from the DNA. Of tens of thousands of clones detected, around 80% appear once; the ten largest clones hold approximately 16%.

The sequence was obtained from a man between 65 and 79 years old with acute or convalescent COVID-19. The gene calls are TRBV4-3 and TRBJ2-7; no clear D. Sequencing was done on a sample of peripheral blood. Written as DNA, the CDR3 is TGCGCCAGCAGCCAAGACAGGTACTCCTACGAGCAGTACTTC. Amino acids: CASSQDRYSYEQYF.